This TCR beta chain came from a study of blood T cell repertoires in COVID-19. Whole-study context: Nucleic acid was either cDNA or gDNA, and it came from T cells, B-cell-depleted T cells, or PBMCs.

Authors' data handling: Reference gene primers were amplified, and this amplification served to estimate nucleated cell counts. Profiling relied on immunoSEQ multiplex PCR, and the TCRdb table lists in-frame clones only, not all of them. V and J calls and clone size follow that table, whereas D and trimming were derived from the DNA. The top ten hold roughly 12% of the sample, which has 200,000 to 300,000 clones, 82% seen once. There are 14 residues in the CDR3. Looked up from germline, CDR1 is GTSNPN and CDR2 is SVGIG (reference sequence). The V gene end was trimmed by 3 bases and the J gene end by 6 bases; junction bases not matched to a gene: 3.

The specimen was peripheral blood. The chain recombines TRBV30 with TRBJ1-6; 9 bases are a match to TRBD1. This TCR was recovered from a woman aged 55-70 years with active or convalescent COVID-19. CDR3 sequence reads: CAWSPGQGNSPLHF. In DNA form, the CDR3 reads TGTGCCTGGAGCCCGGGACAGGGTAATTCACCCCTCCACTTT.